A single sample gave rise to the 31 T cell receptor beta chains below, sequenced in a study of regulatory T cells in long-lasting Graves disease. Specified time point: newly diagnosed GD, antithyroid drugs for less than 3 months. PBMCs were the source of the RNA used for TCR sequencing. The TCR beta library used iRepertoire HTBI primers with Arm-PCR amplification of CDR3. TCRdb used MiXCR to reprocess the multiplex PCR reads, holding one entry per CDR3 protein. Here the sample spans about 610,000 distinct CDR3 sequences, about 16% being singletons. The same specimen was also included in a second study, on T cells in Graves' hyperthyroidism and ophthalmopathy.

The sample consisted of peripheral blood mononuclear cells (PBMCs), taken at new diagnosis, from a patient treated with antithyroid drugs. The receptors derive from a man younger than 30 with Graves disease.

Comment on this clonotype: At one boundary the junction diverges from the germline segment, which might be a read error. This chain uses TRBV6-1 with TRBJ1-5; TRBD1 matches 7 bases. CDR3 size: 13 residues. Germline loops: CDR1 MNHNS, CDR2 SASEGT. The CDR3 region has the DNA TGTGCCGGCAGAACCCAGGGGGATCAGCCCCAGCATTTT. It translates to CAGRTQGDQPQHF.

In this sample, this clonotype turned up a few times. The CDR3 does not close with the conserved phenylalanine or tryptophan, likely indicating a read error. The J gene is TRBJ2-1, the V gene TRBV11-2; D is ambiguous. Near its end, the DNA agrees better with TRBJ2-7, so the J call may be wrong. The CDR3 covers 14 residues. Germline assignment: CDR1 SGHAT and CDR2 FQNNGV. The CDR3 DNA sequence: TGTGCCAGCAGCTTAGGAACGTCTAACTACGAGCAGTACCTC. Protein: CASSLGTSNYEQYL.

The table lists this clonotype with many counts. The chain combines TRBV18 with TRBJ2-1, with TRBD1 matching over 7 bases. Per germline, CDR1 KGHSH and CDR2 LQKENI. The CDR3 extends over 16 amino acids. V lost 0 bases and J lost 3; bases outside the gene matches: 5. The CDR3: CASSPPKGTDYNEQFF. The CDR3 nucleotides read TGTGCCAGCTCACCACCGAAGGGGACAGACTACAATGAGCAGTTCTTC. The whole variable domain, remainder taken from reference TRBV18 and TRBJ2-1, is NAGVMQNPRHLVRRRGQEARLRCSPMKGHSHVYWYRQLPEEGLKFMVYLQKENIIDESGMPKERFSAEFPKEGPSILRIQQVVRGDSAAYFCASSPPKGTDYNEQFFGPGTRLTVL.

For this clonotype: A read error may explain this, as a much larger clone is one base away. V is TRBV28 and J is TRBJ2-7; D is perhaps TRBD2 (6 bases). The CDR3 has 15 amino acids. Germline-derived CDR1 and CDR2 are MDHEN and SYDVKM. The DNA for the CDR3 is TGTGCCAGCAGTATCGACGGGAGTCTCACCTACGGGCAGTACTTC. It specifies CASSIDGSLTYGQYF.

With respect to this clonotype: A much larger clone differs from this one at a single base, so this may be a read error. The chain recombines TRBV28 with TRBJ2-4; D is ambiguous. This CDR3 has 12 amino acids. Germline V gene lookup returns CDR1 MDHEN and CDR2 SYDVKM. CDR3 bases: TGTGCCAGCAGTATCCTGTACAATGAGCAGTCCTTC. It translates to CASSILYNEQSF.

A few counts support this clonotype. This sequence joins TRBV6-2 or TRBV6-3 and TRBJ1-2, with 10 bases aligning to TRBD1. The CDR3 has 16 residues. CDR1 and CDR2 from the germline V gene are MNHEY and SVGEGT. The V gene end was trimmed by 5 bases and the J gene end by 8 bases; junction bases not matched to a gene: 14. The CDR3 sequence: CASSERARQGARGYTF. DNA of the CDR3: TGTGCCAGCAGTGAACGAGCTCGACAGGGGGCGCGAGGCTACACCTTC.

This clonotype was observed many times. This rearrangement joins TRBV28 to TRBJ2-5, with TRBD2 matching 10 bases. This CDR3 is 16 amino acids long. The V gene end was trimmed by 6 bases and the J gene end by 2 bases; junction bases not matched to a gene: 9. The V gene's germline CDR1 is MDHEN and CDR2 SYDVKM. CDR3 in amino acids: CASSRNLLAGQETQYF. The DNA for the CDR3 is TGTGCCAGCAGCCGGAATTTACTAGCGGGGCAAGAGACCCAGTACTTC.

As regards this clonotype: A read error may produce the germline difference seen at one junction end. CDR3 sequence: CASTVGTKAYEQYF. The DNA for the CDR3 is TGTGCCAGCACCGTAGGGACAAAGGCCTACGAGCAGTACTTC. V is TRBV9 and J is TRBJ2-7, with a tentative D call TRBD1 (6 bases). The CDR3 sequence is 14 residues long. Germline V gene sequence: CDR1 SGDLS, CDR2 YYNGEE.

This clonotype was seen more than once but under ten times. The chain links TRBV9 to TRBJ1-2; D is ambiguous. The germline V gene encodes CDR1 SGDLS and CDR2 YYNGEE. V lost 4 bases to trimming and J lost 4 bases, with 17 bases between them. The CDR3 has 15 amino acids. The CDR3 loop is CASSPVSYGSYGYTF. The CDR3 DNA sequence: TGTGCCAGCAGCCCGGTCTCTTACGGGAGCTATGGCTACACCTTC.

In its sample, this clonotype was seen a few times. This chain joins TRBV7-8 and TRBJ1-6, with D perhaps TRBD1 (6 bases). V lost 2 bases and J lost 12, with 14 bases in between. The CDR3 runs to 14 residues. CDR1 SGHVS and CDR2 FQNEAQ come from the germline V gene. CDR3 amino acids: CASSLTGADEPLHF. CDR3 sequence (DNA): TGTGCCAGCAGCTTAACGGGGGCGGATGAACCCCTCCACTTT. The full variable domain, rest sourced from reference TRBV7-8 and TRBJ1-6, is GAGVSQSPRYKVAKRGQDVALRCDPISGHVSLFWYQQALGQGPEFLTYFQNEAQLDKSGLPSDRFFAERPEGSVSTLKIQRTQQEDSAVYLCASSLTGADEPLHFGNGTRLTVT.

Comment on this clonotype: With only one base between it and a far larger clone, this is likely a read error. The CDR3 here is CASSLGGWEQFF. The CDR3 DNA reads TGTGCCAGCAGTTTAGGAGGGTGGGAGCAGTTCTTC. The chain recombines TRBV12-3 or TRBV12-4 with TRBJ2-1; maybe TRBD2 (5 bases). V shed 1 base and J shed 10 bases, with 8 bases lying between them. This CDR3 has 12 amino acids.

The gene calls are TRBV7-9 and TRBJ2-2; 7 bases fit TRBD2. J lost 4 bases, V lost 3 bases, and 11 bases had no gene match. There are 17 residues in the CDR3. Germline-derived CDR1 and CDR2 are SEHNR and FQNEAQ (reference sequence). In nucleotides, the CDR3 is TGTGCCAGCAGCTTCGGGCGGGGGATACGTGTCACCGGGGAGCTGTTTTTT. This sequence encodes CASSFGRGIRVTGELFF.

Notes on this clonotype: It differs at one base from a far larger clone, so likely a read error. The V call is TRBV11-2, the J call TRBJ2-7, with D maybe TRBD2 (6 bases). Germline V CDR1 and CDR2: SGHAT, FQNNGV. CDR3 length equals 14 residues. With 4 bases removed from V and 7 bases from J, the gap between germline ends came to 17 bases. This chain's CDR3 is CASSSISGGLEQYF. CDR3 in DNA: TGTGCCAGCAGCTCGATATCCGGGGGTCTTGAGCAGTACTTC.

As to this clonotype: A much larger clone differs from this one at a single base, so this may be a read error. The V call is TRBV6-1, the J call TRBJ2-7, with a tentative D call TRBD1 (6 bases). The CDR3 spans 15 residues. Germline V lookup: CDR1 MNHNS, CDR2 SASEGT. CDR3 DNA: TGTGCCAGCAGAATAAAGCACAGGGATTCCTACGAGCAGCACTTC. This codes for CASRIKHRDSYEQHF.

Ten or more counts support this clonotype. The J gene is TRBJ1-1, the V gene TRBV28; no definite D call. Germline assignment: CDR1 MDHEN and CDR2 SYDVKM. The CDR3 contains 13 residues. V was trimmed by 10 bases and J by 5 bases, leaving 17 bases between them. The CDR3 sequence is CAIKDPTGTEAFF. Written as DNA, the CDR3 is TGTGCCATCAAAGATCCGACGGGGACTGAAGCTTTCTTT.

This clonotype was seen ten or more times. V gene TRBV20-1 combines with J gene TRBJ2-7; 7 bases line up with TRBD2. V dropped 3 bases and J dropped 3; count of bases not matched to a gene: 8. CDR1 and CDR2 (germline): DFQATT, SNEGSKA (reference sequence). This CDR3 has 14 amino acids. This CDR3 is CSASPSGQNYEQYF. In DNA, the CDR3 is TGCAGTGCTAGTCCTAGCGGCCAAAACTACGAGCAGTACTTC.

The chain carries TRBV3-1 and TRBJ2-7, with D possibly TRBD2 on 5 matching bases. The CDR3 contains 16 residues. V was pared by 1 base and J by 2 bases, with 15 bases between. In germline, CDR1 is LGHDT, CDR2 YNNKEL (reference sequence). The DNA for the CDR3 is TGTGCCAGCAGCCAAGTAAGAGGGCGTAGAACCTACGAGCAGTACTTC. Residues: CASSQVRGRRTYEQYF.

The chain joins TRBV19 to TRBJ1-5, with TRBD1 as a possible D gene (5 bases). V was trimmed by 7 bases and J by 7 bases, leaving 23 bases between them. Germline values: CDR1 LNHDA, CDR2 SQIVND (reference sequence). The CDR3 spans 16 residues. Here the CDR3 reads CASNRGNRRFGQPQHF. The CDR3 DNA reads TGTGCCAGTAACCGGGGCAACAGGCGGTTTGGACAGCCCCAGCATTTT.

This clonotype was counted ten times or more. The J gene is TRBJ2-7, the V gene TRBV28, with 12 positions matching TRBD2. This CDR3 contains 16 residues. Germline V gene data show CDR1 as MDHEN and CDR2 as SYDVKM. Losses at the gene ends were 6 bases for V and 4 bases for J; bases not matched to a gene: 10. This chain's CDR3 is CASRAPTSGSAYEQYF. As DNA, the CDR3 is TGTGCCAGCAGGGCCCCGACTAGCGGGAGCGCGTACGAGCAGTACTTC.

This clonotype was counted at least ten times. The chain is built from TRBV11-2 and TRBJ2-3, with D unresolved. Trimming took 4 bases from V and 0 from J, leaving 2 bases between them. The germline CDR1 and CDR2 sequences are SGHAT and FQNNGV. The CDR3 loop spans 12 amino acids. In nucleotides, the CDR3 is TGTGCCAGCAGCTCCAGCACAGATACGCAGTATTTT. Translated: CASSSSTDTQYF.

This clonotype appeared many times. V and J are TRBV12-3 or TRBV12-4 and TRBJ1-4; D is unclear. Trimming took off 5 bases at V and 7 bases at J, with 14 bases between the two ends. The CDR3 totals 14 residues. CDR3 sequence: CASSEGSSGEKLFF. Here the CDR3 DNA reads TGTGCCAGCAGTGAGGGTTCTTCAGGTGAAAAACTGTTTTTT.

Ten or more counts support this clonotype. This sequence joins TRBV11-2 and TRBJ1-1; weak D call: TRBD1 (6 bases). Germline loops: CDR1 SGHAT, CDR2 FQNNGV. Trimming left V 0 bases short and J 3 bases short, with 14 bases between. This CDR3 region has 16 residues. The CDR3 loop reads CASSLETGAVYTEAFF. The DNA of the CDR3 is TGTGCCAGCAGCTTAGAAACGGGGGCGGTTTACACTGAAGCTTTCTTT.

This clonotype was detected many times. The chain joins TRBV30 to TRBJ2-3; no clear D. Trimming left V 0 bases short and J 4 bases short, with 2 bases between. Germline V gene lookup returns CDR1 GTSNPN and CDR2 SVGIG (reference sequence). The CDR3 totals 11 residues. The CDR3 nucleotides are TGTGCCTGGAGTGTACCAGATACGCAGTATTTT. Translating gives CAWSVPDTQYF.

The chain recombines TRBV28 with TRBJ2-1; 8 nucleotides line up with TRBD2. The V gene end was trimmed by 5 bases and the J gene end by 0 bases; junction bases not matched to a gene: 6. Germline CDR1 is MDHEN and CDR2 is SYDVKM. This CDR3 comprises 16 residues. The CDR3 is CASSHLAGRSYNEQFF. The CDR3 DNA sequence: TGTGCCAGCAGTCACTTAGCGGGACGCTCCTACAATGAGCAGTTCTTC.

This clonotype has a handful of counts. CDR3 sequence: CASQRLPNSPLHF. DNA for the CDR3: TGTGCCAGCCAACGGCTCCCTAATTCACCCCTCCACTTT. The J gene is TRBJ1-6, the V gene TRBV27; D not resolved. Germline V CDR1 and CDR2: MNHEY, SMNVEV (reference sequence). The V gene lost 8 bases and the J gene lost 6 bases, with 11 bases spanning the gap. CDR3 length: 13 amino acids.

The gene calls are TRBV4-1 and TRBJ2-3; D not resolved. V lost 4 bases and J 5 bases, leaving 16 bases between the germline ends. In germline, CDR1 is MGHRA, CDR2 YSYEKL. The CDR3 is 15 residues long. The CDR3: CASSPESTPRDTQYF. CDR3 nucleotide sequence: TGCGCCAGCAGCCCAGAGTCGACCCCCCGAGATACGCAGTATTTT.

This clonotype was seen repeatedly, ten times or more. The rearrangement uses TRBV2 and TRBJ2-4, with TRBD1 matching over 7 bases. Germline CDR1 is SNHLY and CDR2 is FYNNEI. The CDR3 contains 15 residues. The J segment lost 9 bases and the V segment lost 4 bases, leaving 12 bases of the junction unmatched. CDR3 DNA sequence: TGTGCCAGCAGTGCCGTCCAACAGGGGTACGGCATTCAGTACTTC. Translating it yields CASSAVQQGYGIQYF.

To note about this clonotype: This may be a read error: a much more frequent sequence differs by one nucleotide. CDR3 region: CASSYPGTSGSTDTQYF. CDR3 sequence (DNA): TGTGCCAGCAGTTACCCCGGGACTAGCGGGAGCACAGATACGCAGTATTTT. The chain links TRBV6-2 or TRBV6-3 to TRBJ2-3; 12 bases fit TRBD2. This CDR3 spans 17 amino acids. The V segment lost 2 bases and the J segment 0 bases; nucleotides outside the gene matches: 3. Germline values: CDR1 MNHEY, CDR2 SVGEGT.

A note on this clonotype: It may be a read error: a sequence one base away is much more abundant. It is likely a read error, because the conserved phenylalanine at the end of the CDR3 is missing. V and J are TRBV3-1 and TRBJ1-1; tentatively, D is TRBD1 (6 bases). CDR3 length: 12 amino acids. The V and J ends lost 10 bases and 7 bases respectively, with 16 bases between them. Germline V lookup: CDR1 LGHDT, CDR2 YNNKEL (reference sequence). CDR3 amino acids: CATGRGLGEAFL. Here the CDR3 DNA reads TGTGCCACCGGCCGGGGGCTAGGTGAAGCTTTCCTT.

This clonotype was recorded many times. The chain couples TRBV14 to TRBJ2-5, with a weak D call TRBD2 (6 bases). CDR3 length: 14 residues. Trimming pared 2 bases from V and 11 bases from J, leaving 18 bases between. Germline V lookup: CDR1 SGHDN, CDR2 FVKESK. CDR3 bases: TGTGCCAGCAGCCAAAGCGCAGGAATCGGGACTCAGTACTTC. Amino acid sequence: CASSQSAGIGTQYF.

This clonotype was observed many times. This sequence joins TRBV7-9 and TRBJ1-1, with no clear D. CDR3 length: 16 amino acids. V shed 0 bases and J shed 8 bases, with 19 bases lying between them. Germline V gene lookup returns CDR1 SEHNR and CDR2 FQNEAQ (reference sequence). CDR3 loop: CASSLATLGLAFEAFF. CDR3 bases: TGTGCCAGCAGCTTAGCGACTTTGGGGTTAGCTTTCGAAGCTTTCTTT.